Described below is a single T cell receptor (beta chain) sequence and its context. The antigen is not known. Profiling relied on immunoSEQ multiplex PCR, and the TCRdb table lists in-frame clones only, not all of them. The repertoire consists of about 4,800 clones, with just over 40% occurring once and the leading ten covering around an eighth. With V trimmed by 7 bases and J by 5 bases, 1 base remained unmatched. Germline CDR1 SNHLY, CDR2 FYNNEI. This CDR3 has 12 amino acids. These data are taken from a study of T cell clones after liver transplantation. Background on the study: Until 12-24 months post-transplant, subjects got standard immunosuppression and no induction.

Proliferating CFSE-low MLR cells were sequenced to define alloreactive TCRbeta sequences. Stimulators were graft donor PBMCs, splenocytes, lymph-node cells, or third-party PBMCs for pre-transplant recipient cells. General observations from the study: Rather than being deleted, graft donor-reactive T cells may have moved into the graft. Post-transplant time points were not standardized, so conclusions are preliminary.

The receptor's source is a human patient who received a liver transplant. The graft donor may have given rise to some T cells. Sequencing used CD4+ T cells from cultured PBMCs. The chain combines TRBV2 with TRBJ2-4; 8 positions agree with TRBD1. CDR3 region: CASKDRENIQYF. The DNA for the CDR3 is TGTGCCAGCAAGGACAGGGAAAACATTCAGTACTTC.